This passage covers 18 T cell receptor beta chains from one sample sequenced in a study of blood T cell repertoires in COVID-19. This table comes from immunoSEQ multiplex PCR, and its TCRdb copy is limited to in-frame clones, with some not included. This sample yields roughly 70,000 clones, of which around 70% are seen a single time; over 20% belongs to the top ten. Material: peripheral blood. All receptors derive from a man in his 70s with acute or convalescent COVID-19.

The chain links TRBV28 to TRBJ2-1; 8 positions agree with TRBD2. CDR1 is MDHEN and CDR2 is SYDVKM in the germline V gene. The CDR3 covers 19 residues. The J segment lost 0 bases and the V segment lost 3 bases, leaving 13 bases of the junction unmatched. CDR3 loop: CASSLVGLVGSGSYNEQFF. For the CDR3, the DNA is TGTGCCAGCAGTTTGGTGGGACTAGTCGGATCGGGCTCCTACAATGAGCAGTTCTTC.

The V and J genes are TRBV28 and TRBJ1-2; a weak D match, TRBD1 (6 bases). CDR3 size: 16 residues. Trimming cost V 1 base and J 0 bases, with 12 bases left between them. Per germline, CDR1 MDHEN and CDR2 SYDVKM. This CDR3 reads CASSLYGGAANYGYTF. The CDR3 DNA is TGTGCCAGCAGTTTATATGGGGGGGCAGCTAACTATGGCTACACCTTC.

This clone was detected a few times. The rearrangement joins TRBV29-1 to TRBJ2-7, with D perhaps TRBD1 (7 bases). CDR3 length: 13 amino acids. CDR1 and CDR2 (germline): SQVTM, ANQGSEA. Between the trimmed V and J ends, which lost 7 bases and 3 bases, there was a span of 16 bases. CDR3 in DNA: TGCAGCGCCTCGGAGGGGGCTCTCTACGAGCAGTACTTC. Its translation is CSASEGALYEQYF.

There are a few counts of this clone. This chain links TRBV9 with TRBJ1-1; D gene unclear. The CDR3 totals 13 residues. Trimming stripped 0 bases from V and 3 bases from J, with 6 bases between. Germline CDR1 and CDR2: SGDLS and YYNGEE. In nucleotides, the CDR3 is TGTGCCAGCAGCGTAGCCCCCTACACTGAAGCTTTCTTT. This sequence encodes CASSVAPYTEAFF.

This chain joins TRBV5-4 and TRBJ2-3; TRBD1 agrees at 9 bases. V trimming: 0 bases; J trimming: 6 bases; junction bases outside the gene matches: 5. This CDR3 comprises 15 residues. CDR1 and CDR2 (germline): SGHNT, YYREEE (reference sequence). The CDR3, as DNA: TGTGCCAGCAGCTTGGAGGGGACAGGGTCCGATACGCAGTATTTT. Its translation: CASSLEGTGSDTQYF. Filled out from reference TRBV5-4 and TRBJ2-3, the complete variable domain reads ETGVTQSPTHLIKTRGQQVTLRCSSQSGHNTVSWYQQALGQGPQFIFQYYREEENGRGNFPPRFSGLQFPNYSSELNVNALELDDSALYLCASSLEGTGSDTQYFGPGTRLTVL.

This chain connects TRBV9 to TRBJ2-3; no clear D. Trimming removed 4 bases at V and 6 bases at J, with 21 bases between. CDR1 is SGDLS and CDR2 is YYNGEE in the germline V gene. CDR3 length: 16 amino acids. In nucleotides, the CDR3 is TGTGCCAGCAGCCCCGGCGGCCTTACCGCCTCGGATACGCAGTATTTT. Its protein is CASSPGGLTASDTQYF.

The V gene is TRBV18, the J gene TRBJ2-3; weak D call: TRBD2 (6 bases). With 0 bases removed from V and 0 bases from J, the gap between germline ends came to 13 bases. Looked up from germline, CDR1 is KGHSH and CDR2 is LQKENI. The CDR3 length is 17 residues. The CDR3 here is CASSPPRLAASTDTQYF. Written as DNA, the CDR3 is TGTGCCAGCTCACCACCGAGGTTAGCGGCAAGCACAGATACGCAGTATTTT.

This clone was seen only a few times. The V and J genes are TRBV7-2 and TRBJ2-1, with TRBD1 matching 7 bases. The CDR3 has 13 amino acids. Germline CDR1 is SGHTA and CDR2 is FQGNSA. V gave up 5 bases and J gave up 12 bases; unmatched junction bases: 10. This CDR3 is CASSPGGQLMQFF. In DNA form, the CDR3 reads TGTGCCAGCAGCCCAGGGGGACAGCTAATGCAGTTCTTC.

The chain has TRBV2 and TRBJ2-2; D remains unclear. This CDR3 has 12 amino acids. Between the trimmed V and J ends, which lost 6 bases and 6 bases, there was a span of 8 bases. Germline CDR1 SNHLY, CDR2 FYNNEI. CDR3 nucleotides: TGTGCCAGCAGGACCGCGGCCGGGGAGCTGTTTTTT. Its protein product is CASRTAAGELFF.

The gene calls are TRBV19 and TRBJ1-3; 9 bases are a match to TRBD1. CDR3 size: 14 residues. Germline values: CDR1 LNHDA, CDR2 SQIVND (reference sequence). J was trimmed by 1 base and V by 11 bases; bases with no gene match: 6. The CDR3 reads CAVAGTGSGNTIYF. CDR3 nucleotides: TGTGCCGTTGCCGGGACAGGGTCTGGAAACACCATATATTTT.

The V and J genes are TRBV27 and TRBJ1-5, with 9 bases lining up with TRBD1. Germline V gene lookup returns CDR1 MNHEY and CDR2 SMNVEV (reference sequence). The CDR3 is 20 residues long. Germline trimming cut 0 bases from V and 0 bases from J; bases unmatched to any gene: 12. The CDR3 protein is CASSLSISPGTGNSNQPQHF. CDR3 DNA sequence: TGTGCCAGCAGTTTATCTATCTCCCCCGGGACAGGGAATAGCAATCAGCCCCAGCATTTT.

CDR3 in DNA: TGCAGTGCTAGTAGCGGGGTAAGCTACGAGCAGTACTTC. Its translation: CSASSGVSYEQYF. The chain joins TRBV20-1 to TRBJ2-7; 8 positions agree with TRBD2. The CDR3 extends over 13 amino acids. Germline V CDR1 and CDR2: DFQATT, SNEGSKA (reference sequence). V was clipped by 3 bases and J by 3 bases; unmatched bases: 4.

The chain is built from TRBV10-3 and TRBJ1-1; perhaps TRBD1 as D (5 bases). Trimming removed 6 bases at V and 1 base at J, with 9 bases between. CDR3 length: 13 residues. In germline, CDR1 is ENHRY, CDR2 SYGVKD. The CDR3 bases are TGTGCCATCAGGGCAGACAGGAACACTGAAGCTTTCTTT. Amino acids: CAIRADRNTEAFF.

CDR3 residues: CASRTSGHEQYF. For the CDR3, the DNA is TGTGCCAGCAGGACTAGCGGCCACGAGCAGTACTTC. The chain carries TRBV27 and TRBJ2-7; 9 nucleotides agree with TRBD2. The V gene end was trimmed by 6 bases and the J gene end by 5 bases; junction bases not matched to a gene: 2. This CDR3 comprises 12 residues. CDR1 and CDR2 from the germline V gene are MNHEY and SMNVEV (reference sequence).

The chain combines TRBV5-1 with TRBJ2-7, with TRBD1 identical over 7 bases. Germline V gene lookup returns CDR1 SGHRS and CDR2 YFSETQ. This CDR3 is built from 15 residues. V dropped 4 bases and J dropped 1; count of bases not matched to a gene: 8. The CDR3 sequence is CASSPLTGWSYEQYF. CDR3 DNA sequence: TGCGCCAGCAGCCCCTTGACAGGGTGGTCCTACGAGCAGTACTTC.

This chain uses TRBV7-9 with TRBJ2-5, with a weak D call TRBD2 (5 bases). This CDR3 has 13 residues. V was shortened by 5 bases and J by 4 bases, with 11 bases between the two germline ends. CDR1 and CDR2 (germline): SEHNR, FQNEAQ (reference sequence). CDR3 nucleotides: TGTGCCAGCAGCCCTAGCAGACTAGAGACCCAGTACTTC. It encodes CASSPSRLETQYF. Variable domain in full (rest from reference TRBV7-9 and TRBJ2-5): DTGVSQNPRHKITKRGQNVTFRCDPISEHNRLYWYRQTLGQGPEFLTYFQNEAQLEKSRLLSDRFSAERPKGSFSTLEIQRTEQGDSAMYLCASSPSRLETQYFGPGTRLLVL.

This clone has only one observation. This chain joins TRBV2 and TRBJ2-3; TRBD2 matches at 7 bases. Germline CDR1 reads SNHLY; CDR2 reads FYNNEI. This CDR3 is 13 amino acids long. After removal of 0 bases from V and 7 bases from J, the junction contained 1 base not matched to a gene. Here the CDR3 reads CASSEATSNTQYF. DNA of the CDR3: TGTGCCAGCAGTGAAGCGACTAGCAATACGCAGTATTTT.

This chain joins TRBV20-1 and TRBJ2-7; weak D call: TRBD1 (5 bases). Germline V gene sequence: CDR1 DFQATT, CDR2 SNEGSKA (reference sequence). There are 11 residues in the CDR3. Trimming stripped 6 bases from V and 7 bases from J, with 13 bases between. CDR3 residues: CSAQGAWEQYF. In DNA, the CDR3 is TGCAGTGCCCAAGGGGCCTGGGAGCAGTACTTC.